This entry lists 30 T cell receptor beta chains sequenced from one sample in a study of Ad26.COV2.S vaccination and SARS-CoV-2 variants. Measured with immunoSEQ multiplex PCR; TCRdb has only the in-frame clones, and not every one. The table lists roughly 700,000 clones, 80% to 90% of them singletons. The treatment denotes: roughly 18 received Ad26.COV2.S at low or high dose, single or two shots; roughly 5 received placebo; per-sample allocation not given. Sampling happened 63 days after the first vaccine or placebo injection. Sequences were derived from peripheral blood, sampled in a trial of Ad26.COV2.S vaccine versus placebo. The receptors were sampled from a person aged 18-60 years who received the Ad26.COV2.S COVID-19 vaccine or a placebo.

This chain joins TRBV7-9 and TRBJ2-5; 16 nucleotides match TRBD2. Losses at the gene ends were 5 bases for V and 2 bases for J; bases not matched to a gene: 8. Germline values: CDR1 SEHNR, CDR2 FQNEAQ (reference sequence). This CDR3 is 18 amino acids long. CDR3 amino acids: CASSTGTSGRAWQETQYF. DNA of the CDR3: TGTGCCAGCAGCACCGGGACTAGCGGGAGGGCCTGGCAAGAGACCCAGTACTTC.

The rearrangement joins TRBV7-9 to TRBJ2-1; 9 bases agree with TRBD2. V shed 1 base and J 3 bases; nucleotides not matched to a gene: 7. From germline, CDR1 is SEHNR and CDR2 FQNEAQ (reference sequence). CDR3 size: 17 residues. CDR3 DNA: TGTGCCAGCAGCTTAGTGATTAGCGGGAGTCTCTACAATGAGCAGTTCTTC. Translating it yields CASSLVISGSLYNEQFF.

The chain uses TRBV27 and TRBJ1-1, with TRBD1 matching 8 bases. Trimming at V came to 6 bases and at J to 1 base, leaving 10 bases not matched to a gene. The CDR3 runs to 16 residues. Germline loops: CDR1 MNHEY, CDR2 SMNVEV (reference sequence). This chain's CDR3 is CASRVAGQEPNTEAFF. The CDR3 DNA reads as TGTGCCAGCAGAGTTGCGGGACAGGAGCCGAACACTGAAGCTTTCTTT.

The rearrangement uses TRBV5-4 and TRBJ2-1; TRBD1 aligns across 9 bases. Germline loops: CDR1 SGHNT, CDR2 YYREEE (reference sequence). The J segment lost 3 bases and the V segment lost 4 bases, leaving 5 bases of the junction unmatched. This CDR3 region has 15 residues. The DNA of the CDR3 is TGTGCCAGCAGCGCAGACAGGGGGATCTACAATGAGCAGTTCTTC. Its protein is CASSADRGIYNEQFF.

The chain joins TRBV3-1 (or the pseudogene TRBV3-2) to TRBJ2-5; D ambiguous. The germline V and J ends were trimmed by 0 bases and 2 bases, with 13 bases remaining between them. This CDR3 is 16 amino acids long. CDR1 LGHDT and CDR2 YNNKEL come from the germline V gene (reference sequence). Here the CDR3 DNA reads TGTGCCAGCAGCCAAGAGCCCACCTCCCTACAAGAGACCCAGTACTTC. It yields the protein CASSQEPTSLQETQYF.

The chain combines TRBV5-4 with TRBJ2-3; D might be TRBD1 or TRBD2, each matching 5 bases. This CDR3 region has 16 residues. V was clipped by 0 bases and J by 2 bases, with 13 bases between them. Germline CDR1 is SGHNT and CDR2 is YYREEE (reference sequence). The CDR3 DNA sequence: TGTGCCAGCAGCTTGGGTGGGGGAGCGACCACAGATACGCAGTATTTT. It yields the protein CASSLGGGATTDTQYF.

This clone was detected only a few times. This rearrangement joins TRBV6-2 or TRBV6-3 to TRBJ1-5; 10 bases align to TRBD1. The V and J ends lost 0 bases and 5 bases, in that order; junction bases with no gene match: 1. The CDR3 has 15 amino acids. Germline V CDR1 and CDR2: MNHEY, SVGEGT. The DNA for the CDR3 is TGTGCCAGCAGTTACTCAGGGACAGGGGATCAGCCCCAGCATTTT. Translated: CASSYSGTGDQPQHF.

The V call is TRBV5-4, the J call TRBJ1-4; perhaps TRBD1 as D (5 bases). The CDR3 extends over 15 amino acids. V lost 1 base to trimming and J lost 7 bases, with 14 bases between them. The germline CDR1 and CDR2 sequences are SGHNT and YYREEE (reference sequence). The DNA for the CDR3 is TGTGCCAGCAGCTTGTATCGGGGGAGGGGTGAAAAACTGTTTTTT. It is translated as CASSLYRGRGEKLFF.

V gene TRBV11-3 combines with J gene TRBJ2-1; 13 bases line up with TRBD2. This CDR3 contains 15 residues. With V trimmed by 1 base and J by 8 bases, 2 bases remained unmatched. Per germline, CDR1 SGHNT and CDR2 YENEEA. CDR3 sequence (DNA): TGTGCCAGCAGCTTAGGGACTAGCGGGGGTGATGAGCAGTTCTTC. It codes for CASSLGTSGGDEQFF.

CDR3 bases: TGTGCCAGCAGCTTCTCCGCAAGGCGCCAGAACACTGAAGCTTTCTTT. Translated, it gives CASSFSARRQNTEAFF. The V gene is TRBV9, the J gene TRBJ1-1, with D unresolved. Trimming stripped 4 bases from V and 1 base from J, with 17 bases between. This CDR3 has 16 amino acids. Per the germline V gene, CDR1 is SGDLS and CDR2 is YYNGEE.

This chain connects TRBV18 to TRBJ1-5, with D possibly matching TRBD1 (5 bases). Germline CDR1 reads KGHSH; CDR2 reads LQKENI. The CDR3 has 16 amino acids. Trimming pared 4 bases from V and 6 bases from J, leaving 19 bases between. CDR3 sequence reads: CASSLGEQVLRQPQHF. The CDR3 DNA reads TGTGCCAGCTCACTAGGTGAACAGGTTCTTCGTCAGCCCCAGCATTTT.

The genes are TRBV7-8 and TRBJ1-5, with D possibly matching TRBD1 (5 bases). CDR1 SGHVS and CDR2 FQNEAQ come from the germline V gene. The CDR3 extends over 15 amino acids. Trimming took 3 bases from V and 6 from J, leaving 15 bases between them. The CDR3 loop reads CASSLGFGGVQPQHF. CDR3 nucleotide sequence: TGTGCCAGCAGCTTGGGTTTCGGGGGGGTTCAGCCCCAGCATTTT.

The genes are TRBV4-3 and TRBJ1-5; no clear D gene. This CDR3 region has 15 residues. V dropped 0 bases and J dropped 3 bases, with 9 bases sitting between them. CDR1 is LGHNA, CDR2 YSLEER, per germline. CDR3 DNA sequence: TGCGCCAGCAGCCAAGATATAACGGACAATCAGCCCCAGCATTTT. Translating gives CASSQDITDNQPQHF.

V is TRBV7-3 and J is TRBJ2-3; either TRBD1 or TRBD2 may fit D (5 bases each). The CDR3 has 15 amino acids. The V gene's germline CDR1 is SGHTA and CDR2 FQGTGA. The V end lost 5 bases, the J end lost 5 bases, and 17 bases lay between the germline ends. The CDR3 nucleotides are TGTGCCAGCAGCGGGGGACGAGGGCCGGGAGATACGCAGTATTTT. It encodes CASSGGRGPGDTQYF.

V usage is TRBV6-1 and J usage is TRBJ2-7, with D perhaps assigned TRBD1 or TRBD2 (5 bases each). Germline CDR1 is MNHNS and CDR2 is SASEGT. V lost 2 bases and J 6 bases, leaving 14 bases between the germline ends. The CDR3 consists of 14 residues. The CDR3 sequence: CASSELRGVGEQYF. The CDR3 coding sequence is TGTGCCAGCAGTGAATTGAGGGGAGTAGGCGAGCAGTACTTC.

This clone occurred once. The gene calls are TRBV4-3 and TRBJ2-2; the D is unclear. The CDR3 runs to 12 residues. V dropped 3 bases and J dropped 3 bases, with 2 bases sitting between them. Germline CDR1 is LGHNA and CDR2 is YSLEER. The CDR3 nucleotides read TGCGCCAGCAGCCAGCACACCGGGGAGCTGTTTTTT. It translates to CASSQHTGELFF.

The rearrangement links TRBV30 to TRBJ2-3; 14 positions match TRBD2. CDR1 is GTSNPN and CDR2 is SVGIG in the germline V gene (reference sequence). The CDR3 loop spans 17 amino acids. V lost 3 bases, J lost 3 bases, and 8 bases stayed unmatched. The CDR3 protein is CAWSAGTSGRFTDTQYF. For the CDR3, the DNA is TGTGCCTGGAGCGCCGGGACTAGCGGGAGATTTACAGATACGCAGTATTTT.

The chain couples TRBV30 to TRBJ1-2; no clear D gene. V was clipped by 4 bases and J by 10 bases, with 13 bases between them. Germline CDR1 is GTSNPN and CDR2 is SVGIG (reference sequence). The CDR3 has 11 amino acids. The CDR3 here is CAWMKSLDYTF. CDR3 sequence (DNA): TGTGCCTGGATGAAAAGTTTGGACTACACCTTC.

This clone was observed a few times. The chain has TRBV19 and TRBJ1-2; D uncertain. CDR1 is LNHDA and CDR2 is SQIVND in the germline V gene (reference sequence). This CDR3 comprises 12 residues. Trimming stripped 8 bases from V and 8 bases from J, with 15 bases between. The CDR3 coding sequence is TGTGCCAGTCCTCCCAACAGTGGAGGCTACACCTTC. Protein product: CASPPNSGGYTF. Variable domain in full (rest from reference TRBV19 and TRBJ1-2): DGGITQSPKYLFRKEGQNVTLSCEQNLNHDAMYWYRQDPGQGLRLIYYSQIVNDFQKGDIAEGYSVSREKKESFPLTVTSAQKNPTAFYLCASPPNSGGYTFGSGTRLTVV.

The chain employs TRBV2 and TRBJ2-3; D unclear. V was shortened by 4 bases and J by 5 bases, with 13 bases between the two germline ends. The CDR3 is 14 residues long. The germline V gene has CDR1 SNHLY and CDR2 FYNNEI. The chain's CDR3 is CASSVRYPQDTQYF. DNA of the CDR3: TGTGCCAGCAGTGTTCGCTATCCCCAAGATACGCAGTATTTT.

The rearrangement joins TRBV19 to TRBJ2-7; D may match TRBD1 or TRBD2 (5 bases each). The germline V gene has CDR1 LNHDA and CDR2 SQIVND (reference sequence). V shed 7 bases and J shed 0 bases, with 16 bases lying between them. The CDR3 is 15 amino acids. The DNA for the CDR3 is TGTGCCAGTACTAACGGTGCAGGGAGCTCCTACGAGCAGTACTTC. As protein: CASTNGAGSSYEQYF.

The rearrangement joins TRBV11-3 to TRBJ2-5, with D possibly called TRBD1 or TRBD2 (6 bases each). V lost 1 base, J lost 1 base, and 10 bases lay in between. The CDR3 is 15 residues long. Germline V gives CDR1 SGHNT, CDR2 YENEEA. Written as DNA, the CDR3 is TGTGCCAGCAGCTTAGGAGGAGGGGGCCAAGAGACCCAGTACTTC. Amino acids: CASSLGGGGQETQYF.

In its sample, this clone was seen once. The J gene is TRBJ1-4, the V gene TRBV9, with a tentative D call TRBD1 (6 bases). Looked up from germline, CDR1 is SGDLS and CDR2 is YYNGEE. This CDR3 is built from 15 residues. V lost 6 bases and J lost 7, with 19 bases in between. The CDR3 region has the DNA TGTGCCAGCACAAAGACCGGGACATCGGGTGAAAAACTGTTTTTT. Translation gives CASTKTGTSGEKLFF.

This chain joins TRBV19 and TRBJ2-3, with 15 bases that match TRBD2. Germline CDR1 LNHDA, CDR2 SQIVND (reference sequence). There are 18 residues in the CDR3. V trimming: 4 bases; J trimming: 2 bases; junction bases outside the gene matches: 7. The CDR3 sequence is CASSKGLAGGAYTDTQYF. The CDR3, as DNA: TGTGCCAGTAGTAAAGGACTAGCGGGAGGGGCCTACACAGATACGCAGTATTTT.

V usage is TRBV3-1 (or the pseudogene TRBV3-2) and J usage is TRBJ2-1, with D possibly being TRBD1 or TRBD2 (6 bases each). V lost 4 bases and J 8 bases, leaving 24 bases between the germline ends. The CDR3 sequence is 17 residues long. Germline loops: CDR1 LGHDT, CDR2 YNNKEL (reference sequence). This chain's CDR3 is CASSRRLVGGQVYEQFF. In DNA, the CDR3 is TGTGCCAGCAGCCGAAGACTAGTCGGGGGCCAGGTTTATGAGCAGTTCTTC.

This chain uses TRBV5-8 with TRBJ2-7; 10 nucleotides align to TRBD1. Germline lookup yields CDR1 SGHTS and CDR2 YDEGEE. CDR3 length: 15 amino acids. The ends lost 4 bases at V and 3 bases at J; junction bases unmatched: 7. This CDR3 is CASSRTGGALYEQYF. CDR3 bases: TGTGCCAGCAGCCGGACAGGGGGGGCCCTCTACGAGCAGTACTTC.

The rearrangement links TRBV7-8 to TRBJ2-7, with no clear D. Germline CDR1 SGHVS, CDR2 FQNEAQ. V lost 2 bases and J 0 bases, leaving 11 bases between the germline ends. CDR3 length: 15 amino acids. This CDR3 reads CASSLLGWSSYEQYF. The CDR3 nucleotides are TGTGCCAGCAGCTTACTTGGGTGGTCCTCCTACGAGCAGTACTTC. Full variable domain (remainder filled in from reference TRBV7-8 and TRBJ2-7): GAGVSQSPRYKVAKRGQDVALRCDPISGHVSLFWYQQALGQGPEFLTYFQNEAQLDKSGLPSDRFFAERPEGSVSTLKIQRTQQEDSAVYLCASSLLGWSSYEQYFGPGTRLTVT.

The chain employs TRBV7-8 and TRBJ2-7; D is uncertain. This CDR3 is 14 amino acids long. The germline V gene encodes CDR1 SGHVS and CDR2 FQNEAQ. Trimming removed 3 bases at V and 0 bases at J, with 9 bases between. The CDR3 region is CASSFSWDSYEQYF. The CDR3, as DNA: TGTGCCAGCAGCTTTAGTTGGGACTCCTACGAGCAGTACTTC.

The V call is TRBV11-2, the J call TRBJ2-7; D unclear. Trimming pared 0 bases from V and 3 bases from J, leaving 6 bases between. CDR3 length equals 13 residues. Germline CDR1 and CDR2: SGHAT and FQNNGV. The CDR3 sequence: CASSLEPRYEQYF. CDR3 in DNA: TGTGCCAGCAGCTTAGAACCCCGCTACGAGCAGTACTTC.

This clone was seen a few times. The chain recombines TRBV18 with TRBJ1-2; D is uncertain. Germline CDR1 and CDR2: KGHSH and LQKENI. The CDR3 extends over 13 amino acids. The V gene lost 3 bases and the J gene lost 8 bases, with 13 bases spanning the gap. The CDR3 region is CASSPSGNFGYTF. CDR3 in DNA: TGTGCCAGCTCACCTTCAGGTAACTTCGGCTACACCTTC.